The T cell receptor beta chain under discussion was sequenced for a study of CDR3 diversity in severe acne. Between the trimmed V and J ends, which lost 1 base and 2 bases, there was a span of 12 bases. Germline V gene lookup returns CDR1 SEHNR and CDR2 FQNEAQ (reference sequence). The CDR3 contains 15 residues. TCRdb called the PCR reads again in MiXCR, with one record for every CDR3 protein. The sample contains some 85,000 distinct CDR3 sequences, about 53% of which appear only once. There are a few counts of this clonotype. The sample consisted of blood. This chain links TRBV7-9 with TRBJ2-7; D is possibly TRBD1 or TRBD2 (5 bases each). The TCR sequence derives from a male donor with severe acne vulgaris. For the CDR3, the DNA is TGTGCCAGCAGCTTAGGGGACGGGCGCACCTACGAGCAGTACTTC. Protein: CASSLGDGRTYEQYF.